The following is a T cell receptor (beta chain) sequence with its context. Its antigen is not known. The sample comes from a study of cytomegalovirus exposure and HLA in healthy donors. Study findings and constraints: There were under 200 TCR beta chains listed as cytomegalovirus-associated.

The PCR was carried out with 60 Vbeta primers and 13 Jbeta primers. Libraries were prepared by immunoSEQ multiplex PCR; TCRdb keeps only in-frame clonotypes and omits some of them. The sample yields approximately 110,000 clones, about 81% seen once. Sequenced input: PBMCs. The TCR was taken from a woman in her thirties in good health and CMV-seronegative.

CDR3 loop: CASSLGGAEYNEQFF. In nucleotides, the CDR3 is TGCGCCAGCAGCTTGGGTGGGGCCGAGTACAATGAGCAGTTCTTC. The V gene is TRBV5-1, the J gene TRBJ2-1; the D gene is possibly TRBD1 (5 bases). Germline V gene data show CDR1 as SGHRS and CDR2 as YFSETQ. The V end lost 0 bases, the J end lost 4 bases, and 11 bases lay between the germline ends. The CDR3 loop spans 15 amino acids.